These T cell receptor beta chains were read from a single sample in a study of blood T cells in healthy people across ages. A single record per CDR3 protein comes from TCRdb applying MiXCR to the 5' RACE reads. The table shows around 1,100,000 distinct CDR3 sequences, with approximately 38% occurring only once. Source material: blood. All receptors derive from a man between 18 and 29 years old in good health. Each CDR3 is given with its conserved first and last residue. D genes are given only for firm matches. Rows may omit the clone size; those that give it use once, few, many or a size class.

clone_size: -; v_call: TRBV7-9; d_call: TRBD1; j_call: TRBJ2-7; cdr3_aa: CASSTDGTGRFYEQYF; cdr3_nt: TGTGCCAGCAGCACCGACGGGACAGGGCGTTTCTACGAGCAGTACTTC
clone_size: few; v_call: TRBV6-1; d_call: -; j_call: TRBJ1-1; cdr3_aa: CASSVQNTEAFF; cdr3_nt: TGTGCCAGCAGTGTCCAGAACACTGAAGCTTTCTTT
clone_size: few; v_call: TRBV6-2/TRBV6-3; d_call: TRBD1; j_call: TRBJ1-2; cdr3_aa: CASSNGDSYGYTF; cdr3_nt: TGTGCCAGCAGCAACGGGGACAGCTATGGCTACACCTTC
clone_size: few; v_call: TRBV25-1; d_call: TRBD1; j_call: TRBJ1-4; cdr3_aa: CASSEDRGRHEKLFF; cdr3_nt: TGTGCCAGCAGTGAAGACAGGGGGCGGCATGAAAAACTGTTTTTT
clone_size: -; v_call: TRBV29-1; d_call: -; j_call: TRBJ2-5; cdr3_aa: CSAERQRETQYF; cdr3_nt: TGCAGCGCTGAAAGACAGAGAGAGACCCAGTACTTC
clone_size: -; v_call: TRBV4-1; d_call: -; j_call: TRBJ2-5; cdr3_aa: CASSQHLYGGQETQYF; cdr3_nt: TGCGCCAGCAGCCAACACCTTTATGGAGGCCAAGAGACCCAGTACTTC
clone_size: -; v_call: TRBV4-2; d_call: -; j_call: TRBJ1-2; cdr3_aa: CVSSQSREGIVGYTF; cdr3_nt: TGTGTCAGCAGCCAAAGCAGGGAAGGAATTGTGGGCTACACCTTC
clone_size: -; v_call: TRBV4-2; d_call: -; j_call: TRBJ1-4; cdr3_aa: CASSQDPGADEKLFF; cdr3_nt: TGTGCCAGCAGCCAAGATCCGGGGGCGGATGAAAAACTGTTTTTT
clone_size: -; v_call: TRBV12-3/TRBV12-4; d_call: -; j_call: TRBJ1-2; cdr3_aa: CASGSGRNGYTF; cdr3_nt: TGTGCCAGCGGGAGCGGGAGAAATGGCTACACCTTC
clone_size: once; v_call: TRBV29-1; d_call: -; j_call: TRBJ2-7; cdr3_aa: CSAYDSYEQYF; cdr3_nt: TGCAGCGCCTACGACTCCTACGAGCAGTACTTC
clone_size: few; v_call: TRBV7-9; d_call: -; j_call: TRBJ1-4; cdr3_aa: CASSLRSGSEKLFF; cdr3_nt: TGTGCCAGCAGCTTAAGGTCAGGGTCGGAAAAACTGTTTTTT
clone_size: -; v_call: TRBV7-2; d_call: -; j_call: TRBJ1-4; cdr3_aa: CASREGRENEKLFF; cdr3_nt: TGTGCCAGCAGGGAGGGACGGGAAAATGAAAAACTGTTTTTT
clone_size: many; v_call: TRBV12-3/TRBV12-4; d_call: TRBD2; j_call: TRBJ2-3; cdr3_aa: CASSFAGGSTDTQYF; cdr3_nt: TGTGCCAGCAGTTTCGCGGGGGGCTCCACAGATACGCAGTATTTT
clone_size: -; v_call: TRBV10-3; d_call: -; j_call: TRBJ2-3; cdr3_aa: CAIMVGYTDTQYF; cdr3_nt: TGTGCCATCATGGTGGGCTACACAGATACGCAGTATTTT
clone_size: -; v_call: TRBV27; d_call: -; j_call: TRBJ2-3; cdr3_aa: CATLTSDTQYF; cdr3_nt: TGTGCCACCCTTACGTCAGATACGCAGTATTTT
clone_size: few; v_call: TRBV24-1; d_call: -; j_call: TRBJ2-7; cdr3_aa: CATSDSDSHEQYF; cdr3_nt: TGTGCCACCAGTGATTCGGACAGCCACGAGCAGTACTTC
clone_size: few; v_call: TRBV6-5; d_call: -; j_call: TRBJ2-3; cdr3_aa: CASSYVAGTDTQYF; cdr3_nt: TGTGCCAGCAGTTACGTAGCTGGCACAGATACGCAGTATTTT
clone_size: few; v_call: TRBV7-8; d_call: TRBD2; j_call: TRBJ2-3; cdr3_aa: CASSPTSVDTQYF; cdr3_nt: TGTGCCAGCAGCCCCACTAGCGTCGATACGCAGTATTTT
clone_size: -; v_call: TRBV6-6; d_call: -; j_call: TRBJ1-3; cdr3_aa: CASSAAGNTIYF; cdr3_nt: TGTGCCAGCAGTGCCGCGGGAAACACCATATATTTT
clone_size: -; v_call: TRBV7-2; d_call: -; j_call: TRBJ1-2; cdr3_aa: CASSVDIYGYTF; cdr3_nt: TGTGCCAGCAGCGTTGACATCTATGGCTACACCTTC
clone_size: few; v_call: TRBV4-1; d_call: -; j_call: TRBJ2-3; cdr3_aa: CASSRIIVVRADTQYF; cdr3_nt: TGCGCCAGCAGCCGAATTATAGTTGTGAGAGCAGATACGCAGTATTTT
clone_size: -; v_call: TRBV7-2; d_call: TRBD1; j_call: TRBJ2-1; cdr3_aa: CASSTKDRPTYNEQFF; cdr3_nt: TGTGCCAGCAGCACCAAGGACAGGCCAACCTACAATGAGCAGTTCTTC
clone_size: few; v_call: TRBV5-1; d_call: -; j_call: TRBJ2-5; cdr3_aa: CASSLGLELPWETQYF; cdr3_nt: TGCGCCAGCAGCTTGGGACTCGAACTCCCTTGGGAGACCCAGTACTTC
clone_size: -; v_call: TRBV2; d_call: TRBD2; j_call: TRBJ2-1; cdr3_aa: CASSDLAGGGNEQFF; cdr3_nt: TGTGCCAGCAGTGATCTAGCGGGAGGAGGAAATGAGCAGTTCTTC
clone_size: many; v_call: TRBV5-1; d_call: -; j_call: TRBJ2-5; cdr3_aa: CASSSGTIQETQYF; cdr3_nt: TGTGCCAGCAGCTCAGGGACAATTCAAGAGACCCAGTACTTC
clone_size: few; v_call: TRBV6-6; d_call: -; j_call: TRBJ2-3; cdr3_aa: CASRSPGVYTQYF; cdr3_nt: TGTGCCAGCAGATCCCCGGGGGTCTATACGCAGTATTTT
clone_size: few; v_call: TRBV5-1; d_call: -; j_call: TRBJ2-3; cdr3_aa: CASSWGPSDTQYF; cdr3_nt: TGCGCCAGCAGTTGGGGACCTTCAGATACGCAGTATTTT
clone_size: -; v_call: TRBV21-1; d_call: -; j_call: TRBJ1-4; cdr3_aa: CASSSRPERLFF; cdr3_nt: TGTGCCAGCAGCTCTCGCCCTGAAAGACTGTTTTTT
clone_size: -; v_call: TRBV10-3; d_call: TRBD1; j_call: TRBJ1-1; cdr3_aa: CAISEFTAGGSGTEAFF; cdr3_nt: TGTGCCATCAGTGAGTTTACCGCAGGGGGCTCTGGCACTGAAGCTTTCTTT
clone_size: few; v_call: TRBV7-2; d_call: -; j_call: TRBJ1-2; cdr3_aa: CASGYIGARGYTF; cdr3_nt: TGTGCCAGCGGATATATAGGGGCTAGGGGCTACACCTTC
clone_size: -; v_call: TRBV20-1; d_call: -; j_call: TRBJ1-4; cdr3_aa: CSARDRGSGEKLFF; cdr3_nt: TGCAGTGCTAGAGATAGGGGTTCCGGGGAAAAACTGTTTTTT
clone_size: few; v_call: TRBV5-6; d_call: TRBD1; j_call: TRBJ1-5; cdr3_aa: CASSISDRDDNQPQHF; cdr3_nt: TGTGCCAGCAGCATCTCGGACAGGGATGACAATCAGCCCCAGCATTTT
clone_size: -; v_call: TRBV29-1; d_call: -; j_call: TRBJ2-3; cdr3_aa: CSVECPSTDTQYF; cdr3_nt: TGCAGCGTTGAATGTCCCAGCACAGATACGCAGTATTTT
clone_size: -; v_call: TRBV20-1; d_call: -; j_call: TRBJ1-2; cdr3_aa: CSARRGQLRSNGYTF; cdr3_nt: TGCAGTGCGAGGAGGGGCCAGTTGAGGTCTAATGGCTACACCTTC
clone_size: -; v_call: TRBV12-3/TRBV12-4; d_call: -; j_call: TRBJ1-4; cdr3_aa: CASTPRRAEKLFF; cdr3_nt: TGTGCCAGCACCCCGCGCAGGGCGGAAAAACTGTTTTTT
clone_size: -; v_call: TRBV28; d_call: -; j_call: TRBJ1-1; cdr3_aa: CASTRGEGTEAFF; cdr3_nt: TGTGCCAGCACCAGAGGGGAGGGCACTGAAGCTTTCTTT
clone_size: few; v_call: TRBV12-3/TRBV12-4; d_call: -; j_call: TRBJ2-7; cdr3_aa: CASSLGPNWYEQYF; cdr3_nt: TGTGCCAGCAGTTTAGGACCCAATTGGTACGAGCAGTACTTC
clone_size: -; v_call: TRBV9; d_call: TRBD1; j_call: TRBJ2-2; cdr3_aa: CASRSRDRGMAGELFF; cdr3_nt: TGTGCCAGCAGGAGCCGGGACAGGGGAATGGCCGGGGAGCTGTTTTTT
clone_size: many; v_call: TRBV12-3/TRBV12-4; d_call: -; j_call: TRBJ2-1; cdr3_aa: CASSLAGRVYNEQFF; cdr3_nt: TGTGCCAGCAGTTTGGCGGGACGAGTATACAATGAGCAGTTCTTC
clone_size: few; v_call: TRBV7-9; d_call: -; j_call: TRBJ1-2; cdr3_aa: CASSLGLRGFYGYTF; cdr3_nt: TGTGCCAGCAGCTTAGGCCTTCGGGGTTTTTATGGCTACACCTTC
clone_size: -; v_call: TRBV20-1; d_call: TRBD1; j_call: TRBJ1-2; cdr3_aa: CSARDYGTGPHGYTF; cdr3_nt: TGCAGTGCTAGAGATTATGGGACAGGGCCCCATGGCTACACCTTC
clone_size: few; v_call: TRBV5-1; d_call: -; j_call: TRBJ1-4; cdr3_aa: CASSLETGMSEKLFF; cdr3_nt: TGCGCCAGCAGCTTGGAAACAGGGATGAGTGAAAAACTGTTTTTT
clone_size: -; v_call: TRBV4-2; d_call: -; j_call: TRBJ1-2; cdr3_aa: CASSPERGAGDGYTF; cdr3_nt: TGTGCCAGCAGCCCTGAGAGGGGCGCGGGAGATGGCTACACCTTC
clone_size: few; v_call: TRBV7-9; d_call: TRBD1; j_call: TRBJ2-3; cdr3_aa: CASSSTGTGRRDTQYF; cdr3_nt: TGTGCCAGTAGCTCAACCGGGACAGGGCGTAGAGATACGCAGTATTTT
clone_size: -; v_call: TRBV29-1; d_call: TRBD1; j_call: TRBJ1-4; cdr3_aa: CSVEPPGGAKLFF; cdr3_nt: TGCAGCGTTGAACCCCCAGGGGGTGCAAAACTGTTTTTT
clone_size: -; v_call: TRBV6-1; d_call: -; j_call: TRBJ2-7; cdr3_aa: CASSEWLRGLLYEQYF; cdr3_nt: TGTGCCAGCAGTGAATGGTTGCGGGGACTCCTCTACGAGCAGTACTTC